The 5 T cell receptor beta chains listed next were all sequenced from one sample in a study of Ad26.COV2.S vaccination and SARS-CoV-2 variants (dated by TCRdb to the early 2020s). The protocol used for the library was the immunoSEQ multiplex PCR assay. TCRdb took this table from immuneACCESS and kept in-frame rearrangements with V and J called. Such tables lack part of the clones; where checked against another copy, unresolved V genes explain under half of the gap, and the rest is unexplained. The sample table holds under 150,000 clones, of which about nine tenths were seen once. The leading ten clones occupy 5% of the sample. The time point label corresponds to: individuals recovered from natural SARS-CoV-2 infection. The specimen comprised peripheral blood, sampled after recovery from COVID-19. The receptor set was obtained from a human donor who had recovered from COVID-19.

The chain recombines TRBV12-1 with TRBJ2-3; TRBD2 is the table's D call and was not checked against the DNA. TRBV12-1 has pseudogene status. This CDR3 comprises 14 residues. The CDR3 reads CASSPGTSTDTQYF. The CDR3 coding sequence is TGTGCCAGCAGCCCGGGGACTAGCACAGATACGCAGTATTTT.

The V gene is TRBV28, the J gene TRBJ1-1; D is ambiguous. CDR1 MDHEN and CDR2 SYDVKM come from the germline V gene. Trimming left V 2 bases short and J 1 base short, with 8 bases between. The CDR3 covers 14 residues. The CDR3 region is CASSLRTGNTEAFF. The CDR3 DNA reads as TGTGCCAGCAGTTTAAGGACGGGGAACACTGAAGCTTTCTTT.

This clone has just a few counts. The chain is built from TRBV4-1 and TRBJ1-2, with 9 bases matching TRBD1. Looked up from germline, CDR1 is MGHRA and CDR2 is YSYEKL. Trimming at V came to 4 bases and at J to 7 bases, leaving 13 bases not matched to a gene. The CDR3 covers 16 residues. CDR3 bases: TGCGCCAGCAGCCCTTACCTCCGGGACAGGGTCACTGGCTACACCTTC. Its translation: CASSPYLRDRVTGYTF.

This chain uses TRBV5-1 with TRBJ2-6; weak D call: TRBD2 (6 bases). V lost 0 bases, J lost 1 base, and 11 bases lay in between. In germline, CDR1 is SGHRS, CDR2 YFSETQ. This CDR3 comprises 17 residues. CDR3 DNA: TGCGCCAGCAGCTTGGGAGGCGGGGTATCTGGGGCCAACGTCCTGACTTTC. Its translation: CASSLGGGVSGANVLTF.

The CDR3 loop is CASSLDRTLSYEQYF. In nucleotides, the CDR3 is TGTGCCAGCAGCTTAGACCGGACACTCTCCTACGAGCAGTACTTC. The chain uses TRBV11-2 and TRBJ2-7; D perhaps matches TRBD1 (5 bases). The V and J ends lost 0 bases and 0 bases respectively, with 9 bases between them. Germline V gene sequence: CDR1 SGHAT, CDR2 FQNNGV. There are 15 residues in the CDR3.